This T cell receptor beta chain stems from a study of cytomegalovirus exposure and HLA in healthy donors. About the research overall: Of 300 to 450 genotyped donors, 70% to 85% clustered with self-reported Caucasian donors.

Notes on the study in general: Specificity for CMV antigens was confirmed in vitro for a few of the CMV-associated chains.

J was trimmed by 2 bases and V by 9 bases; bases with no gene match: 6. CDR1 is LNHDA and CDR2 is SQIVND in the germline V gene (reference sequence). The CDR3 is 15 residues long. The PCR was carried out with 60 Vbeta primers and 13 Jbeta primers. Using immunoSEQ multiplex PCR, the repertoire was profiled, and TCRdb retains in-frame clones only, with some absent. The sample shows around 150,000 clones, roughly 85% of them seen only once. As concerns this clone: What it binds is unknown.

The genes are TRBV19 and TRBJ2-1, with 11 positions matching TRBD2. This TCR came from a woman in her 30s in good health and CMV-seronegative. The specimen sequenced was PBMCs. This CDR3 is CASSQLAGAYNEQFF. CDR3 DNA: TGTGCCAGCTCCCAACTAGCGGGAGCCTACAATGAGCAGTTCTTC. Full variable domain (rest looked up from reference TRBV19 and TRBJ2-1): DGGITQSPKYLFRKEGQNVTLSCEQNLNHDAMYWYRQDPGQGLRLIYYSQIVNDFQKGDIAEGYSVSREKKESFPLTVTSAQKNPTAFYLCASSQLAGAYNEQFFGPGTRLTVL.